The rows below give T cell receptor beta chains drawn from one sample of a study of OX40 agonist ivuxolimab in advanced cancers. Only in-frame clones appear in the TCRdb table, and some are missing; sequencing was by immunoSEQ multiplex PCR. The table shows roughly 66,000 clones, with 75% to 85% occurring only once. Sample: CD4+ or CD8+ T cells sorted from blood, taken in a trial of the OX40 agonist ivuxolimab. These receptor sequences come from an adult with an advanced solid tumor such as melanoma, head and neck, liver or kidney cancer. CDR3s include the opening cysteine and the closing phenylalanine or tryptophan. A D gene is named only where the DNA matches it firmly. A row's size may be missing; if present it is once, few, many or a size class.

j_gene,v_gene,d_gene,abundance,CDR3aa,CDR3nt
TRBJ2-3,TRBV5-1,.,.,CASSLEGLTDTQYF,TGCGCCAGCAGCTTGGAAGGCCTCACAGATACGCAGTATTTT
TRBJ1-6,TRBV6-1,.,.,CASSSQGRHSPLHF,TGTGCCAGCAGTTCACAGGGAAGGCACTCACCCCTCCACTTT
TRBJ1-1,TRBV10-2,.,.,CASSAGRFMGAFF,TGCGCCAGCAGTGCAGGGCGGTTCATGGGAGCTTTCTTT
TRBJ2-5,TRBV7-2,.,.,CASSLVWEQGQETQYF,TGTGCCAGCAGCTTAGTTTGGGAGCAGGGCCAAGAGACCCAGTACTTC
TRBJ1-1,TRBV7-9,.,few,CATSGLMNTEAFF,TGTGCCACTTCGGGGCTTATGAACACTGAAGCTTTCTTT
TRBJ2-2,TRBV11-2,TRBD2,.,CASSSSSGNTGELFF,TGTGCCAGCAGCTCCTCTAGCGGGAACACCGGGGAGCTGTTTTTT
TRBJ1-5,TRBV21-1,.,.,CASSPGVGQTFPLNQPQHF,TGTGCCAGCAGCCCCGGAGTCGGGCAGACATTTCCCCTTAATCAGCCCCAGCATTTT
TRBJ1-4,TRBV5-1,TRBD1,.,CASSLATGAGEKLFF,TGCGCCAGCAGCTTGGCCACAGGGGCGGGTGAAAAACTGTTTTTT
TRBJ1-1,TRBV6-1,.,.,CASSEFGGITEAFF,TGTGCCAGCAGTGAATTCGGGGGGATCACTGAAGCTTTCTTT
TRBJ1-5,TRBV11-2,.,.,CASSPGGRNSNQPQHF,TGTGCCAGCAGCCCGGGGGGCAGAAATAGCAATCAGCCCCAGCATTTT
TRBJ2-3,TRBV2,.,.,CASNGRGSTDTQYF,TGTGCCAGCAATGGACGGGGGAGCACAGATACGCAGTATTTT
TRBJ1-1,TRBV5-1,.,.,CASSLEWGNTEAFF,TGCGCCAGCAGCCTCGAATGGGGGAACACTGAAGCTTTCTTT
TRBJ1-4,TRBV5-5,.,.,CASSPRVLGEKLFF,TGTGCCAGCAGCCCTCGGGTTCTTGGGGAAAAACTGTTTTTT
TRBJ2-1,TRBV5-1,.,.,CASPSGTLTFF,TGCGCCAGCCCCTCCGGGACTTTGACGTTCTTC
TRBJ1-2,TRBV7-8,TRBD1,.,CASSLGTADEGYTF,TGTGCCAGCAGCCTAGGGACAGCCGATGAAGGCTACACCTTC
TRBJ2-3,TRBV6-6,.,.,CASSPSGPDTQYF,TGTGCCAGCAGCCCTTCCGGTCCAGATACGCAGTATTTT
TRBJ2-1,TRBV4-2,.,once,CASSQVGAVVEQFF,TGTGCCAGCAGCCAAGTTGGCGCCGTCGTAGAGCAGTTCTTC
TRBJ2-1,TRBV28,.,.,CASSYQTYNEQFF,TGTGCCAGCAGTTACCAGACCTACAATGAGCAGTTCTTC
TRBJ2-3,TRBV18,.,.,CASSPPSQGDTQYF,TGTGCCAGCTCACCACCGTCACAAGGGGATACGCAGTATTTT
TRBJ1-1,TRBV5-1,.,.,CASSLATGRTEAFF,TGCGCCAGCAGCTTGGCCACTGGGAGGACTGAAGCTTTCTTT
TRBJ1-1,TRBV6-5,TRBD1,.,CASSQGGEGNTEAFF,TGTGCCAGCAGTCAGGGGGGGGAGGGTAACACTGAAGCTTTCTTT
TRBJ2-7,TRBV2,TRBD1,.,CASSEADRGEQYF,TGTGCCAGCAGTGAAGCGGACAGGGGAGAGCAGTACTTC